Listed here is a single TCR beta chain. Antigen: not known. Germline loops: CDR1 SGHTA, CDR2 FQGNSA. There are 16 residues in the CDR3. Trimming at V came to 1 base and at J to 6 bases, leaving 9 bases not matched to a gene. This sample was taken from a study of shared clonotypes between healthy human individuals. Study results and limitations: Several donors held 5% to 5.5% of naive CD4 clonotypes in common.

Sequenced by immunoSEQ multiplex PCR; TCRdb stores in-frame clones only, minus some. The data contain a few million clones, about 92% of them seen just once; the ten biggest clones take up about 0.41%. The rearrangement joins TRBV7-2 to TRBJ2-7, with 10 positions matching TRBD1. Sequencing used naive CD4+ T cells from PBMCs. Specified subset: CD45RA+ positively selected. The sequence was collected from a man younger than 30 in good health. Some clones in this sample may be carry-over from other donors' samples. The CDR3, as DNA: TGTGCCAGCAGCTTAGACTGGGACAGGGGAGGTCGCGAGCAGTACTTC. As protein: CASSLDWDRGGREQYF.